This TCR beta chain was captured by sequencing in a study of vaccination and CD4 T cells after COVID-19. General study results and limits: Researchers report that 304 of 307 vaccine-specific clones in convalescent patients proved spike mono-reactive.

The treatment is: roughly 10-day PBMC culture with coronavirus spike peptide pools or control peptides (ViraFEST assay). The CDR3 extends over 17 amino acids. Germline assignment: CDR1 SGHTA and CDR2 FQGNSA. V lost 1 base and J 0 bases, leaving 10 bases between the germline ends. A word on this clonotype: Its specificity is unknown.

The Oncomine TCR Beta short-read assay was what sequenced the DNA obtained from cultured CD4+ T cells. From cultured CD4+ T cells, genomic DNA was extracted. TCRdb ran MiXCR on the PCR reads and lists one entry per CDR3 protein. Of some 10,000 distinct CDR3 sequences listed, around 78% are singletons. The sequencing input was CD4+ T cells from blood, cultured in vitro. This sequence originates from a human donor who had recovered from COVID-19. This chain uses TRBV7-2 with TRBJ1-6; D is unclear. CDR3 nucleotides: TGTGCCAGCAGCTTAGTACAGCGGAGCTCCTATAATTCACCCCTCCACTTT. It translates to CASSLVQRSSYNSPLHF.